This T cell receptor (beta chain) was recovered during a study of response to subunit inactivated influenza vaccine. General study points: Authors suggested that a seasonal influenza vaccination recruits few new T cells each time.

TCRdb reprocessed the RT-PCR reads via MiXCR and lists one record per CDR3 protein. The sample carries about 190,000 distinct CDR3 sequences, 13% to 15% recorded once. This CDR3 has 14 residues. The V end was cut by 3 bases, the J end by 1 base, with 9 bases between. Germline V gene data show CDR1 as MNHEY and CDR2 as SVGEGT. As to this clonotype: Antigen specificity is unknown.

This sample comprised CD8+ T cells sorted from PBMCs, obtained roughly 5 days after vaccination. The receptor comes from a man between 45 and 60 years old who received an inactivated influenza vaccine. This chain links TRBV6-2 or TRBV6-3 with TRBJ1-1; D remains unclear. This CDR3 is CASSYKAENTEAFF. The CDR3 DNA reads TGTGCCAGCAGTTATAAAGCAGAGAACACTGAAGCTTTCTTT.